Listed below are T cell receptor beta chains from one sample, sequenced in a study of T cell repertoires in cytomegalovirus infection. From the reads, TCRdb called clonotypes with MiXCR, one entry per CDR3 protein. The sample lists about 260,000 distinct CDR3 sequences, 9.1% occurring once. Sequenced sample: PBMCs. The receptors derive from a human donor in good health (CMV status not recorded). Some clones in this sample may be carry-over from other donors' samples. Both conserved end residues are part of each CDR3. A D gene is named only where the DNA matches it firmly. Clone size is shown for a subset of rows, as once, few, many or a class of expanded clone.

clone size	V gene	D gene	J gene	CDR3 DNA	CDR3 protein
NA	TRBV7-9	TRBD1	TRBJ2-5	TGTGCCAGCAGCCACGACGGACAGGGCGTTGAGACCCAGTACTTC	CASSHDGQGVETQYF
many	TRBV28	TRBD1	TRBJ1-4	TGTGCCAGCAGCCGTACAGGGGGCCCTTTTGGTGAAAAACTGTTTTTT	CASSRTGGPFGEKLFF
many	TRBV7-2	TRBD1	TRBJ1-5	TGTGCCAGCAGCTTGGCGACAGGGGCCAATCAGCCCCAGCATTTT	CASSLATGANQPQHF
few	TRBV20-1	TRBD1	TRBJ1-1	TGCAGTGCTACGACAGGGGCCGGCACTGAAGCTTTCTTT	CSATTGAGTEAFF
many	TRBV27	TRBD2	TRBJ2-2	TGTGCCAGCAGTTTAGAAGCGGGGGTCACCGGGGAGCTGTTTTTT	CASSLEAGVTGELFF
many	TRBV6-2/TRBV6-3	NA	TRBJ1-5	TGTGCCAGCAGTTACCGGTCAGGGTGGGAACAGCCCCAGCATTTT	CASSYRSGWEQPQHF
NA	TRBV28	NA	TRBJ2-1	TGTGCCTGGGGGAGTCTGGGTCCCTACAATGAGCAGTTCTTC	CAWGSLGPYNEQFF
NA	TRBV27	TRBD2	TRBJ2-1	TGTGCCAGCAGTTTTGGGGTAGCGGGGGGCTTTGGTAACAATGAGCAGTTCTTC	CASSFGVAGGFGNNEQFF
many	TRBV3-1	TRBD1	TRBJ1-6	TGTGCCAGCAGCCAAGACGCTCCAGGGGGCCCCTATTCACCCCTCCACTTT	CASSQDAPGGPYSPLHF
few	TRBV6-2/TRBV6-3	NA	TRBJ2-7	TGTGCCACCAAGACTGCCCGGCGACAGAGCTACGAGCAGTACTTC	CATKTARRQSYEQYF
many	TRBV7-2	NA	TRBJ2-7	TGTGCCAGCAGCTTCGGCTCAAGGGGCTACGAGCAGTACTTC	CASSFGSRGYEQYF
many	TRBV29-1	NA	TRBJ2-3	TGCAGCGTTGCCGAGAGCACAGATACGCAGTATTTT	CSVAESTDTQYF
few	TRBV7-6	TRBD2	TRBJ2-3	TGTGCCAGCAGCTTAGCGGGCGGGAGAATGGGAGATACGCAGTATTTT	CASSLAGGRMGDTQYF
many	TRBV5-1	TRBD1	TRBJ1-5	TGTGCCAGCAGCCCGGGACAGAATAGCAATCAGCCCCAGCATTTT	CASSPGQNSNQPQHF
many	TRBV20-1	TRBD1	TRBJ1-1	TGCAGTGCTCGGCAGAAACTCGGGACAGCAACTGAAGCTTTCTTT	CSARQKLGTATEAFF
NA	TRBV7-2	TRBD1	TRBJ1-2	TGTGCCAGCAGCTCGTTATCCGGCAGGGGGCAGGATGGCTACACCTTC	CASSSLSGRGQDGYTF
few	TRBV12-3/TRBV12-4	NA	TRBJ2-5	TGTGCCAGCAGTTTATCGGGGGCGAATTCCGGAGAGACCCAGTACTTC	CASSLSGANSGETQYF
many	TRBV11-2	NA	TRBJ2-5	TGTGCCAGCAGCTGGCGGGGGACAGTGGGCGAGGCCCAGTACTTC	CASSWRGTVGEAQYF
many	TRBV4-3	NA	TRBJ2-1	TGCGCCAGCAGCCAAGGTAACAGGGTTGAGGAGCAGTTCTTC	CASSQGNRVEEQFF
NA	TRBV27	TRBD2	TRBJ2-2	TGTGCCAGCAGTTTCCTAGCGGGACACACCGGGGAGCTGTTTTTT	CASSFLAGHTGELFF
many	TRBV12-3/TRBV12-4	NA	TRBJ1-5	TGTGCCAGCAGTTTGGGAACCGCGGGGCCCCAGCATTTT	CASSLGTAGPQHF
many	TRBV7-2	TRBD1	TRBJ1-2	TGTGCCAGCAGCCACCGGACAGGGAACTATGGCTACACCTTC	CASSHRTGNYGYTF
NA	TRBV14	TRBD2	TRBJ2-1	TGTGCCAGCAGCCTTAGCGGGAGGGATTTGTTCTTC	CASSLSGRDLFF
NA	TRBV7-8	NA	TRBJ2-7	TGTGCCAGCGGACCTGATAACTCCTACGAGCAGTACTTC	CASGPDNSYEQYF
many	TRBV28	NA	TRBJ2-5	TGTGCCAGCAGTTACACCCCAGCCGGAGAGACCCAGTACTTC	CASSYTPAGETQYF
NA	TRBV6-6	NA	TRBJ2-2	TGTGCCAGCAGTGGGGGACGGTTTACGAACACCGGGGAGCTGTTTTTT	CASSGGRFTNTGELFF
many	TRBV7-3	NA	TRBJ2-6	TGTGCCAGCAGCTTGAACGGAGTAGGCTCTGGGGCCAACGTCCTGACTTTC	CASSLNGVGSGANVLTF
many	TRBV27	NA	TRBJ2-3	TGTGCCAGCGGGGGGGCGAGGCATGCAGATACGCAGTATTTT	CASGGARHADTQYF
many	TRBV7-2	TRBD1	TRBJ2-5	TGTGCCAGCAGCTTAGGACTACACAGGGGGCCGTCGGAGACCCAGTACTTC	CASSLGLHRGPSETQYF
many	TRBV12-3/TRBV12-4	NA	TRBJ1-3	TGTGCCAGCAGTTCCCGACAGCGAAACACCATATATTTT	CASSSRQRNTIYF
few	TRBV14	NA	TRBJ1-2	TGTGCCAGCAGCCAAGAGAGAGGGGTTGGTGGCTACACCTTC	CASSQERGVGGYTF
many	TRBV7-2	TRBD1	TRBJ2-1	TGTGCCAGCAGCTCGCGGACAGGGACCTACAATGAGCAGTTCTTC	CASSSRTGTYNEQFF
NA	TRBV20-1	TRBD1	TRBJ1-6	TGCAGTGCTAGGGGACAGGGGGAGTTTTCAGGGTCACCCCTCCACTTT	CSARGQGEFSGSPLHF
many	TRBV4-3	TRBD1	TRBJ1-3	TGCGCCAGCAGCCAGGGGACAGTGACTGGAAACACCATATATTTT	CASSQGTVTGNTIYF
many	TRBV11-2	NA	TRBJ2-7	TGTGCCAGCAGCTTATTCAGCGGAGGGCCCTACGAGCAGTACTTC	CASSLFSGGPYEQYF
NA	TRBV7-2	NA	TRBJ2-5	TGTGCCAGCAGCTCGCACAGGTTCCAAGAGACCCAGTACTTC	CASSSHRFQETQYF
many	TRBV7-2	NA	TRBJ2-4	TGTGCCAGCAGCTTAGATGACGGCAAAAACATTCAGTACTTC	CASSLDDGKNIQYF
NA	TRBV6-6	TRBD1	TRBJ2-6	TGTGCCAGCGAGACAGGGGGCTCTGGGGCCAACGTCCTGACTTTC	CASETGGSGANVLTF
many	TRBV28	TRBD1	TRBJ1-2	TGTGCCAGCAGCCCCGGGACAGGGGGCAACTATGGCTACACCTTC	CASSPGTGGNYGYTF
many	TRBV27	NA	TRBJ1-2	TGTGCCAGCAGTGCGACAGTGAACTATGGCTACACCTTC	CASSATVNYGYTF
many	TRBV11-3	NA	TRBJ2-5	TGTGCCAGCAGCTTAGACCCCGGGCTGCAAGAGACCCAGTACTTC	CASSLDPGLQETQYF
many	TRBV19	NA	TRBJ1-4	TGTGCCAGTAGTCGACAGAATAATGAAAAACTGTTTTTT	CASSRQNNEKLFF
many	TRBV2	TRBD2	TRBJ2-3	TGTGCCAGCAGGGGGCTACTGGCGGGAGGCACAGATACGCAGTATTTT	CASRGLLAGGTDTQYF
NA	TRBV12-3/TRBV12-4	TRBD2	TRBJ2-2	TGTGCCAGCAGTAGACGACTAGCGGGGGGGGGGAACACCGGGGAGCTGTTTTTT	CASSRRLAGGGNTGELFF
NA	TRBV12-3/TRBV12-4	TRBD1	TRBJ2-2	TGTGCCAGCAGTTTAAGGGACAGGGCTGGCGGGGAGCTGTTTTTT	CASSLRDRAGGELFF
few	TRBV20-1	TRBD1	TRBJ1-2	TGCAGTGCTAGGGCGACAGGGTCGAGACAAAACTATGGCTACACCTTC	CSARATGSRQNYGYTF
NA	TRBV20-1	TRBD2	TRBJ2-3	TGCGGAGGACTAGCGACAGAGAGCACAGATACGCAGTATTTT	CGGLATESTDTQYF
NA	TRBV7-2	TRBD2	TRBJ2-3	TGTGCCAGCAGCCGTCGACTAGCGGGGGGGCGGGTAGATACGCAGTATTTT	CASSRRLAGGRVDTQYF
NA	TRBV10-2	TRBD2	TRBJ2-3	TGCGCCAGCATTGGGACTAGCGGGAGCACAGATACGCAGTATTTT	CASIGTSGSTDTQYF
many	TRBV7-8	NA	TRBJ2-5	TGTGCCAGCAGCTCCCTCGCAGGGACCCAGTACTTC	CASSSLAGTQYF
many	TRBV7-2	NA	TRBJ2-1	TGTGCCAGCAGCTTCCTTTTGGGGGGGACAGGTAACAATGAGCAGTTCTTC	CASSFLLGGTGNNEQFF
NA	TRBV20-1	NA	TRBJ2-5	TGCAGTGCCGATGGAAAGGGGGTTCCAGGGACCCAGTACTTC	CSADGKGVPGTQYF
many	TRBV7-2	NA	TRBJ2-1	TGTGCCAGCAGCCCCCAAAGGGGAGAGCAGTTCTTC	CASSPQRGEQFF
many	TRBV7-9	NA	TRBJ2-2	TGTGCCAGCAGTTGGGGACAAAACACCGGGGAGCTGTTTTTT	CASSWGQNTGELFF
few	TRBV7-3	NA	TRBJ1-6	TGTGCCAGCAGCTCTACAGGGCCCTATAATTCACCCCTCCACTTT	CASSSTGPYNSPLHF